The 23 T cell receptor beta chains reported below all come from one sample, sequenced in a study of T cell repertoires in aging, cancer and after chemotherapy. Peripheral blood genomic DNA, not sorted cells or RNA, was the template. Multiplex touch-down PCR with TRB-A/B primers amplified rearranged V-D-J TRB sequences. TCRdb independently ran MiXCR on the multiplex PCR reads; one entry per CDR3 protein. The profile covers around 17,000 distinct CDR3 sequences, with about 50% appearing a single time and more than 9% taken by the ten largest. Sequenced input: blood. These TCRs come from a human donor in good health.

The chain couples TRBV27 to TRBJ2-3; D ambiguous. This CDR3 contains 17 residues. Germline V gene lookup returns CDR1 MNHEY and CDR2 SMNVEV (reference sequence). The V gene lost 5 bases and the J gene lost 2 bases, with 20 bases spanning the gap. The CDR3 loop is CASSATDSHPNTDTQYF. CDR3 DNA sequence: TGTGCCAGCAGTGCCACCGACTCCCATCCTAACACAGATACGCAGTATTTT.

The V gene is TRBV6-1, the J gene TRBJ2-7; 10 bases match TRBD2. With V trimmed by 6 bases and J by 3 bases, 8 bases remained unmatched. CDR1 and CDR2 (germline): MNHNS, SASEGT. The CDR3 is 15 amino acids. The DNA of the CDR3 is TGTGCCAGCAGGGGGATAGCGGGGGGCGGCTACGAGCAGTACTTC. Protein product: CASRGIAGGGYEQYF.

This clonotype has a handful of counts. The rearrangement links TRBV6-1 to TRBJ1-1, with a possible D match to TRBD1 (5 bases). Trimming shortened V by 3 bases and J by 3 bases, and 11 bases separated the two germline ends. Germline V gene lookup returns CDR1 MNHNS and CDR2 SASEGT. The CDR3 is 14 residues long. The CDR3 here is CASSDPGLDTEAFF. The CDR3 DNA sequence: TGTGCCAGCAGTGATCCGGGACTAGACACTGAAGCTTTCTTT.

This clonotype has a handful of counts. In DNA form, the CDR3 reads TGTGCCACCAGCAGAGTGGGGCAGGGTTCGGTTGAGCAGTTCTTC. Its protein is CATSRVGQGSVEQFF. The chain joins TRBV15 to TRBJ2-1; maybe TRBD1 (5 bases). There are 15 residues in the CDR3. Trimming removed 1 base at V and 9 bases at J, with 16 bases between. The germline V gene has CDR1 LNHNV and CDR2 YYDKDF (reference sequence). Based on the CDR3 plus reference TRBV15 and TRBJ2-1, the full variable domain is DAMVIQNPRYQVTQFGKPVTLSCSQTLNHNVMYWYQQKSSQAPKLLFHYYDKDFNNEADTPDNFQSRRPNTSFCFLDIRSPGLGDTAMYLCATSRVGQGSVEQFFGPGTRLTVL.

This chain connects TRBV6-2 or TRBV6-3 to TRBJ2-2; D is ambiguous. The CDR3 has 14 amino acids. V gave up 2 bases and J gave up 5 bases, with 9 bases separating them. Germline CDR1 is MNHEY and CDR2 is SVGEGT. CDR3 amino acids: CASSYEVPTGELFF. The CDR3 DNA sequence: TGTGCCAGCAGTTACGAAGTTCCAACCGGGGAGCTGTTTTTT.

The rearrangement joins TRBV5-4 to TRBJ2-1, with D hard to call. CDR3 length: 13 amino acids. Deletions cut 0 bases from V and 6 bases from J, with 7 bases between. Germline V gene sequence: CDR1 SGHNT, CDR2 YYREEE (reference sequence). The CDR3 DNA sequence: TGTGCCAGCAGCTTGGCCGTCTTCAATGAGCAGTTCTTC. Protein product: CASSLAVFNEQFF.

This chain joins TRBV5-4 and TRBJ2-5; TRBD1 aligns across 7 bases. The CDR3 consists of 12 residues. V lost 7 bases, J lost 4 bases, and 4 bases stayed unmatched. Germline CDR1 is SGHNT and CDR2 is YYREEE (reference sequence). As DNA, the CDR3 is TGTGCCAGCGGGACAGTCGGAGAGACCCAGTACTTC. This encodes CASGTVGETQYF. The full variable domain, its missing parts supplied by reference TRBV5-4 and TRBJ2-5, is ETGVTQSPTHLIKTRGQQVTLRCSSQSGHNTVSWYQQALGQGPQFIFQYYREEENGRGNFPPRFSGLQFPNYSSELNVNALELDDSALYLCASGTVGETQYFGPGTRLLVL.

This clonotype was found a few times. This chain joins TRBV27 and TRBJ2-7; D may be TRBD2 (5 bases). Germline V gene data show CDR1 as MNHEY and CDR2 as SMNVEV (reference sequence). V was pared by 5 bases and J by 5 bases, with 16 bases between. CDR3 size: 14 residues. CDR3 residues: CASSPRGSKDEQYF. CDR3 nucleotide sequence: TGTGCCAGCAGTCCCCGAGGGTCCAAGGACGAGCAGTACTTC.

This clonotype qualifies as medium-sized. The rearrangement joins TRBV29-1 to TRBJ2-1, with 9 bases lining up with TRBD2. Germline V CDR1 and CDR2: SQVTM, ANQGSEA. The CDR3 length is 15 residues. Unmatched junction bases numbered 10, after V lost 4 bases and J lost 6 bases. For the CDR3, the DNA is TGCAGCGTTGCGGGCGGGAGGGATAAATTCAATGAGCAGTTCTTC. This translates into CSVAGGRDKFNEQFF.

The CDR3 DNA sequence: TGTGCCAGCACTTGGAGACAAGGGGGCAATGAGCAGTTCTTC. Its translation is CASTWRQGGNEQFF. The rearrangement uses TRBV7-2 and TRBJ2-1; possible D gene TRBD1, 6 bases. Germline values: CDR1 SGHTA, CDR2 FQGNSA. CDR3 length: 14 amino acids. Trimming shortened V by 7 bases and J by 6 bases, and 16 bases separated the two germline ends.

The sample holds a few counts of this clonotype. This chain connects TRBV5-6 to TRBJ2-1; D unresolved. The CDR3 runs 11 residues. Trimming stripped 2 bases from V and 8 bases from J, with 5 bases between. Germline CDR1 SGHDT, CDR2 YYEEEE. The CDR3 DNA sequence: TGTGCCAGCAGCTTCGGCGATGAGCAGTTCTTC. It specifies CASSFGDEQFF.

This rearrangement joins TRBV5-6 to TRBJ2-5; no clear D. Germline CDR1 SGHDT, CDR2 YYEEEE. Deletions cut 3 bases from V and 7 bases from J, with 7 bases between. There are 11 residues in the CDR3. CDR3 in amino acids: CASSSGVTQYF. The CDR3 coding sequence is TGTGCCAGCAGCTCTGGGGTGACCCAGTACTTC.

V is TRBV19 and J is TRBJ1-1; D remains unclear. CDR3 length: 15 amino acids. V lost 4 bases and J 0 bases, leaving 12 bases between the germline ends. In germline, CDR1 is LNHDA, CDR2 SQIVND (reference sequence). The CDR3 protein is CASSTDGGMNTEAFF. The CDR3 DNA is TGTGCCAGTAGTACGGACGGTGGGATGAACACTGAAGCTTTCTTT.

The genes are TRBV7-6 and TRBJ2-2, with TRBD2 matching 9 bases. Germline assignment: CDR1 SGHVS and CDR2 FNYEAQ. J was trimmed by 0 bases and V by 5 bases; bases with no gene match: 19. The CDR3 is 21 residues long. CDR3 coding DNA: TGTGCCAGCAGCGGACCCGGAGCTAGGAGCGGGAGGCCATCGAACACCGGGGAGCTGTTTTTT. The encoded protein is CASSGPGARSGRPSNTGELFF.

The chain is built from TRBV18 and TRBJ2-3, with D perhaps matching TRBD1 (6 bases). The CDR3 loop spans 16 amino acids. The ends were cut back, 2 bases at V and 2 bases at J, with 14 bases in the middle. The V gene's germline CDR1 is KGHSH and CDR2 LQKENI. The CDR3 is CASSPSMQGTTDTQYF. CDR3 sequence (DNA): TGTGCCAGCTCACCAAGTATGCAGGGGACCACAGATACGCAGTATTTT.

V usage is TRBV29-1 and J usage is TRBJ1-2; 9 bases are a match to TRBD1. V gave up 5 bases and J gave up 3 bases; unmatched junction bases: 7. Germline V lookup: CDR1 SQVTM, CDR2 ANQGSEA. The CDR3 totals 14 residues. The DNA of the CDR3 is TGCAGCGTTTCCGGGACAGGGAGTGACTATGGCTACACCTTC. Amino acids: CSVSGTGSDYGYTF.

This clonotype was recorded a few times. The chain has TRBV29-1 and TRBJ2-2, with TRBD1 identical over 8 bases. This CDR3 comprises 14 residues. The J segment lost 5 bases and the V segment lost 6 bases, leaving 8 bases of the junction unmatched. Germline CDR1 reads SQVTM; CDR2 reads ANQGSEA. The CDR3 DNA is TGCAGCGTAGTTATAGACAGGGGAACCGGGGAGCTGTTTTTT. Protein sequence: CSVVIDRGTGELFF.

This clonotype was detected a few times. This chain uses TRBV7-9 with TRBJ2-3; D uncertain. Trimming pared 4 bases from V and 4 bases from J, leaving 12 bases between. Germline-derived CDR1 and CDR2 are SEHNR and FQNEAQ (reference sequence). CDR3 length equals 14 residues. The CDR3 nucleotides are TGTGCCAGCAGCTCCCGTAACCGCCCAGATACGCAGTATTTT. Translating it yields CASSSRNRPDTQYF.

The rearrangement uses TRBV29-1 and TRBJ2-5; the match to TRBD2 covers 7 bases. V was clipped by 4 bases and J by 0 bases; unmatched bases: 5. The CDR3 is 14 amino acids. Germline lookup yields CDR1 SQVTM and CDR2 ANQGSEA. DNA for the CDR3: TGCAGCGTTGGGGGGGAGGGTTACCAAGAGACCCAGTACTTC. Its translation: CSVGGEGYQETQYF.

The J gene is TRBJ2-7, the V gene TRBV5-6, with TRBD1 matching over 8 bases. Looked up from germline, CDR1 is SGHDT and CDR2 is YYEEEE. The ends lost 4 bases at V and 5 bases at J; junction bases unmatched: 11. The CDR3 totals 15 residues. The CDR3 spells CASSAGTGRGDEQYF. The CDR3 DNA is TGTGCCAGCAGCGCTGGGACAGGTAGAGGGGACGAGCAGTACTTC. The whole variable domain, filled in from reference TRBV5-6 and TRBJ2-7, reads DAGVTQSPTHLIKTRGQQVTLRCSPKSGHDTVSWYQQALGQGPQFIFQYYEEEERQRGNFPDRFSGHQFPNYSSELNVNALLLGDSALYLCASSAGTGRGDEQYFGPGTRLTVT.

This clonotype was recorded a few times. This rearrangement joins TRBV6-4 to TRBJ2-2; a weak D match, TRBD1 (6 bases). There are 15 residues in the CDR3. Per germline, CDR1 MRHNA and CDR2 SNTAGT. Trimming took off 0 bases at V and 3 bases at J, with 8 bases between the two ends. CDR3: CASSDSAGDTGELFF. CDR3 DNA: TGTGCCAGCAGTGACTCGGCAGGGGACACCGGGGAGCTGTTTTTT.

The V call is TRBV27, the J call TRBJ2-6; D not resolved. V lost 3 bases to trimming and J lost 4 bases, with 13 bases between them. The germline V gene has CDR1 MNHEY and CDR2 SMNVEV (reference sequence). The CDR3 totals 16 residues. The CDR3 nucleotides are TGTGCCAGCAGTTTCTCCCCCGGCGCAGGGGCCAACGTCCTGACTTTC. Translating it yields CASSFSPGAGANVLTF.

The chain combines TRBV27 with TRBJ2-3; a possible D gene is TRBD2 (6 bases). Trimming left V 2 bases short and J 0 bases short, with 9 bases between. CDR1 is MNHEY, CDR2 SMNVEV, per germline (reference sequence). CDR3 length: 15 residues. CDR3 amino acids: CASSLRRASTDTQYF. Here the CDR3 DNA reads TGTGCCAGCAGTTTAAGGAGGGCAAGCACAGATACGCAGTATTTT.